This T cell receptor (beta chain) was recorded in a study of blood T cells in healthy people across ages (dated by TCRdb to between 2015 and 2017). About the full investigation: In model experiments, template switching captured about one uniquely barcoded TCR beta cDNA molecule for every two T cells. Age-related changes in TCR beta repertoire diversity were measured in the study by deep sequencing normalized with unique cDNA molecular identifiers. Donors were grouped into four age groups: young (average approximately 15 years), middle-aged (less than 40), aged (around 60) and long-lived (about 82). To avoid experimental bias, donors of different ages were distributed randomly across sequencing lanes. The study analyzed two additional independent replicas of 1 million unique cDNA reads from the same blood draw for two donors, one aged 18 to 30 and one aged 80 or older.

General study outcomes and caveats: A strong correlation was found between observed TCR beta diversity and the percentage of naive T cells measured by flow cytometry. Compared with the aged group, more naive CD4+ T cells, fewer expanded clones and increased TCR diversity were shown by the long-lived group, suggesting age selection. As age increased, observed TCR beta diversity per million T cells dropped in a roughly linear way, and a significant reduction was already evident by age 40. Estimates of total diversity from one million sequenced T cells were regarded as lower bounds and underestimates. Because the CMV infection status of the donors was unknown, age-related changes in expanded clonotypes may potentially have been confounded. Conclusive comparison of naive and antigen-experienced compartments was prevented by the profiling of bulk unsorted PBMCs.

Library preparation employed 5' RACE. Sequencer: Illumina HiSeq 2500. A second PCR of about 6 to 12 cycles was performed with a sample-barcoded 5' primer and a J-beta primer mix. A unique molecular identifier was introduced onto each TCR beta cDNA molecule by a template-switch 5' adaptor carrying 12 random nucleotides. At least 3 million CDR3-containing paired-end reads were obtained from each sample. First-strand cDNA was synthesized from all RNA with the Mint cDNA synthesis kit, primed by a TRBC-specific oligonucleotide. Following uracil-DNA glycosylase treatment, a first 18-cycle PCR with universal primers M1SS and BC2_uni_R was performed on all cDNA. The original methods were these. Normalization of each sample was performed by random selection of 1 million high-quality reads, each carrying a distinct molecular identifier. Reads sharing molecular identifiers were discarded rather than binned into consensus sequences. MiTCR, with a Q25 quality threshold and the strictest error-elimination algorithm, was used for CDR3 identification, clonotype clustering and error correction. A nonparametric unseen species model with Euler transformation was used to estimate lower-bound total TCR beta diversity. The public reads were reprocessed in TCRdb via fastp at Q25 and MiXCR, keeping in-frame beta chains. All rows with the same CDR3 protein become a single entry with the most common DNA and genes. TCRdb, not the original authors, processed these V and J calls. This sample gives around 620,000 distinct CDR3 sequences in total; about 26% of them show up just once. About 18% of the sample is in the top ten clones.

A note on this clonotype: Its antigen has not been determined. Base qualities are missing; no much larger clone stands one base away.

The donors were 40 or so Caucasian individuals from Russia, aged roughly 6 to 100 years, who were systemically healthy. Ten milliliters of peripheral blood were drawn from each donor into EDTA-treated Vacutainer tubes. Ficoll-Paque density-gradient centrifugation was used to isolate PBMCs, with at least 6 million per sample. Total RNA, at least 6 micrograms per sample, was extracted from PBMCs with Trizol reagent. For every donor, an aliquot of PBMCs went through flow cytometry to measure the percentages of naive CD45RAhigh/CD27high T cells. The sequence derives from a woman between 70 and 85 years old in good health. Sequenced material: blood.

The CDR3 protein sequence reads: CAISESKVLGTEAFF. The bases are TGTGCCATCAGTGAGAGTAAGGTACTGGGGACTGAAGCTTTCTTT. The chain is encoded by TRBV10-3 joined to TRBJ1-1; the D gene identity is not certain. From its cysteine to its phenylalanine, the CDR3 spans 15 amino acids. Only the CDR3 part of the read is kept: 45 bases, read in frame from the first base. V loses 2 bases, J loses 5 bases, and the germline ends lie 15 bases apart. The CDR1 and CDR2 encoded by the germline V gene are ENHRY and SYGVKD.